Reported below is one T cell receptor beta chain. This entry is derived from a study of response to subunit inactivated influenza vaccine. The V end was cut by 2 bases, the J end by 5 bases, with 15 bases between. The CDR3 totals 15 residues. Germline-derived CDR1 and CDR2 are LGHNA and YSLEER. From the RT-PCR reads, TCRdb called clonotypes with MiXCR, one entry per CDR3 protein. The repertoire holds fewer than 800,000 distinct CDR3 sequences, with less than 20% as singletons. The receptor comes from a man aged 50-59 years who received an inactivated influenza vaccine. The V call is TRBV4-3, the J call TRBJ1-2; D is perhaps TRBD1 (6 bases). The material sequenced was PBMCs from blood, taken roughly 12 days after vaccination. This chain's CDR3 is CASSQNGQRIYGYTF. The CDR3 coding sequence is TGCGCCAGCAGCCAAAATGGACAGAGGATATATGGCTACACCTTC.